These 26 T cell receptor beta chains were all obtained from the same sample, sequenced in a study of cytomegalovirus exposure and HLA in healthy donors. The PCR ran on 60 Vbeta and 13 Jbeta primers. Sequenced by immunoSEQ multiplex PCR; TCRdb stores in-frame clones only, minus some. Counted here are 75,000 to 95,000 clones, around 79% occurring once; the ten biggest clones make up 4.6%. The sample comprised PBMCs. The receptor set was obtained from a middle-aged woman in good health and CMV-seropositive.

With respect to this clone: This sample includes further DNA sequences coding for the same CDR3. This rearrangement joins TRBV28 to TRBJ2-7, with 12 bases lining up with TRBD2. From germline, CDR1 is MDHEN and CDR2 SYDVKM. CDR3 length: 16 amino acids. The V segment lost 4 bases and the J segment 5 bases; nucleotides outside the gene matches: 9. The CDR3 sequence is CASSSLTSGSFHEQYF. CDR3 sequence (DNA): TGTGCCAGCAGTTCCCTGACTAGCGGGAGTTTCCACGAGCAGTACTTC.

This clone is a singleton in its sample. The chain's CDR3 is CASSLSGSGSYEQYF. CDR3 sequence (DNA): TGTGCCAGCAGCTTGTCTGGGAGCGGGAGTTACGAGCAGTACTTC. The chain has TRBV5-5 and TRBJ2-7; TRBD2 matches at 8 bases. After removal of 1 base from V and 4 bases from J, the junction contained 7 bases not matched to a gene. The CDR3 length is 15 residues. In germline, CDR1 is SGHKS, CDR2 YYEKEE (reference sequence).

The chain employs TRBV29-1 and TRBJ1-3, with D unresolved. This CDR3 spans 12 amino acids. Trimming left V 7 bases short and J 2 bases short, with 9 bases between. Germline V gene lookup returns CDR1 SQVTM and CDR2 ANQGSEA. CDR3 DNA sequence: TGCAGCGCAGGCCCCACTGGAAACACCATATATTTT. Amino acid sequence: CSAGPTGNTIYF.

This rearrangement joins TRBV2 to TRBJ1-2; a possible D gene is TRBD1 (5 bases). V shed 2 bases and J shed 7 bases, with 14 bases lying between them. This CDR3 comprises 14 residues. Germline V gene lookup returns CDR1 SNHLY and CDR2 FYNNEI. CDR3 nucleotide sequence: TGTGCCAGCAGTGAACAACAGGTTATTAGTGGCTACACCTTC. Translating gives CASSEQQVISGYTF.

The chain has TRBV15 and TRBJ2-7; 9 nucleotides align to TRBD2. Germline loops: CDR1 LNHNV, CDR2 YYDKDF (reference sequence). The J segment lost 0 bases and the V segment lost 0 bases, leaving 3 bases of the junction unmatched. The CDR3 covers 16 residues. CDR3: CATSRDLAGISYEQYF. CDR3 DNA: TGTGCCACCAGCAGAGATCTAGCGGGGATCTCCTACGAGCAGTACTTC.

The gene calls are TRBV7-9 and TRBJ2-7, with 10 bases identical to TRBD2. The CDR3 spans 14 residues. Trimming removed 2 bases from V and 5 bases from J; junction bases left unmatched: 3. Germline loops: CDR1 SEHNR, CDR2 FQNEAQ (reference sequence). The CDR3 is CASSLSGRVNEQYF. CDR3 bases: TGTGCCAGCAGCTTAAGCGGGAGGGTAAACGAGCAGTACTTC.

Only one count was recorded for this clone. J is TRBJ1-2 and V is TRBV28; D is unclear. Germline assignment: CDR1 MDHEN and CDR2 SYDVKM. The CDR3 spans 14 residues. Trimming took 10 bases from V and 6 from J, leaving 21 bases between them. CDR3 protein: CAIPNSAGRDGYTF. CDR3 nucleotides: TGTGCCATCCCAAACTCAGCGGGTAGGGATGGCTACACCTTC.

The chain combines TRBV25-1 with TRBJ1-2; tentative D call: TRBD1 (5 bases). V was pared by 3 bases and J by 8 bases, with 13 bases between. This CDR3 comprises 13 residues. Per germline, CDR1 MGHDK and CDR2 SYGVNS. CDR3 protein: CASSEPGIWGYTF. CDR3 in DNA: TGTGCCAGCAGTGAGCCAGGGATTTGGGGCTACACCTTC.

The rearrangement links TRBV4-3 to TRBJ2-2; 9 bases match TRBD1. V lost 4 bases to trimming and J lost 7 bases; unmatched junction nucleotides: 13. Per germline, CDR1 LGHNA and CDR2 YSLEER. The CDR3 contains 17 residues. The CDR3 DNA reads as TGCGCCAGCAGCCCAGAAAATACAGGGGGCCTTGACGGGGAGCTGTTTTTT. It translates to CASSPENTGGLDGELFF.

The chain uses TRBV19 and TRBJ2-1, with 9 nucleotides matching TRBD2. The J segment lost 5 bases and the V segment lost 6 bases, leaving 8 bases of the junction unmatched. The CDR3 is 15 amino acids. Per germline, CDR1 LNHDA and CDR2 SQIVND (reference sequence). CDR3 region: CASSPRTSDNNEQFF. CDR3 nucleotide sequence: TGTGCCAGTAGCCCCCGGACTAGCGACAACAATGAGCAGTTCTTC.

The V and J genes are TRBV7-9 and TRBJ2-7; TRBD2 matches at 9 bases. Germline V gene data show CDR1 as SEHNR and CDR2 as FQNEAQ (reference sequence). The CDR3 covers 16 residues. The ends lost 1 base at V and 1 base at J; junction bases unmatched: 5. The CDR3 DNA reads TGTGCCAGCAGCTTAGGGGGGCGGGAGGGGTCCTACGAGCAGTACTTC. As protein: CASSLGGREGSYEQYF.

CDR3 coding DNA: TGTGCCAGCTCACCACTCGCCGGGACAGGGGTTACTAGCGGAAGCTACGAGCAGTACTTC. It translates to CASSPLAGTGVTSGSYEQYF. The V and J genes are TRBV18 and TRBJ2-7, with 10 positions matching TRBD1. V trimming: 1 base; J trimming: 3 bases; junction bases outside the gene matches: 18. The germline gives CDR1 KGHSH, CDR2 LQKENI. The CDR3 runs to 20 residues.

This clone turned up a few times. V is TRBV11-3 and J is TRBJ2-3; 9 bases line up with TRBD1. Trimming removed 5 bases from V and 4 bases from J; junction bases left unmatched: 7. Germline lookup yields CDR1 SGHNT and CDR2 YENEEA. The CDR3 covers 15 residues. The CDR3 nucleotides read TGTGCCAGCAGCCCCGGACAGGGGCATGCAGATACGCAGTATTTT. Its translation is CASSPGQGHADTQYF. Full variable domain (remainder filled in from reference TRBV11-3 and TRBJ2-3): EAGVVQSPRYKIIEKKQPVAFWCNPISGHNTLYWYLQNLGQGPELLIRYENEEAVDDSQLPKDRFSAERLKGVDSTLKIQPAELGDSAVYLCASSPGQGHADTQYFGPGTRLTVL.

The chain uses TRBV7-2 and TRBJ2-7; D is undetermined. This CDR3 has 15 amino acids. Germline CDR1 reads SGHTA; CDR2 reads FQGNSA. The germline V and J ends were trimmed by 1 base and 2 bases, with 12 bases remaining between them. In DNA form, the CDR3 reads TGTGCCAGCAGCTTAGGTTTATACCGAGCCTACGAGCAGTACTTC. Protein sequence: CASSLGLYRAYEQYF.

This chain connects TRBV7-9 to TRBJ2-2; TRBD1 is a possible D gene (5 bases). CDR1 is SEHNR and CDR2 is FQNEAQ in the germline V gene (reference sequence). V lost 3 bases to trimming and J lost 1 base, with 12 bases between them. This CDR3 is 16 amino acids long. The CDR3: CASSFLRDRNTGELFF. CDR3 in DNA: TGTGCCAGCAGCTTCCTCCGAGACAGGAACACCGGGGAGCTGTTTTTT.

In nucleotides, the CDR3 is TGTGGGGCCGGGGGGGGATTTAGGGCCCAGTACTTC. This codes for CGAGGGFRAQYF. The chain is built from TRBV6-5 and TRBJ2-5; TRBD2 agrees at 8 bases. This CDR3 region has 12 residues. Germline loops: CDR1 MNHEY, CDR2 SVGAGI.

This chain connects TRBV11-2 to TRBJ2-1; TRBD2 agrees at 9 bases. V lost 4 bases and J lost 8; bases outside the gene matches: 9. The CDR3 is made up of 15 amino acids. Germline-derived CDR1 and CDR2 are SGHAT and FQNNGV. CDR3 amino acids: CASSSLAGAGHEQFF. The CDR3 DNA is TGTGCCAGCAGCTCTTTAGCGGGAGCTGGGCATGAGCAGTTCTTC. Based on the CDR3 plus reference TRBV11-2 and TRBJ2-1, the full variable domain is EAGVAQSPRYKIIEKRQSVAFWCNPISGHATLYWYQQILGQGPKLLIQFQNNGVVDDSQLPKDRFSAERLKGVDSTLKIQPAKLEDSAVYLCASSSLAGAGHEQFFGPGTRLTVL.

This rearrangement joins TRBV14 to TRBJ1-2; no clear D gene. Germline CDR1 and CDR2: SGHDN and FVKESK. The length of the CDR3 is 13 residues. Trimming took 0 bases from V and 3 from J, leaving 5 bases between them. The CDR3 nucleotides are TGTGCCAGCAGCCAAGAAAACTACTATGGCTACACCTTC. Translating it yields CASSQENYYGYTF.

The J gene is TRBJ1-1, the V gene TRBV28; a weak D match, TRBD1 (6 bases). This CDR3 is built from 15 residues. Looked up from germline, CDR1 is MDHEN and CDR2 is SYDVKM. V was trimmed by 6 bases and J by 0 bases, leaving 14 bases between them. CDR3 nucleotide sequence: TGTGCCAGCAGCCAATATAGGGGGATGAACACTGAAGCTTTCTTT. Its protein product is CASSQYRGMNTEAFF.

This chain uses TRBV7-3 with TRBJ1-5, with TRBD1 as a possible D gene (6 bases). The V gene's germline CDR1 is SGHTA and CDR2 FQGTGA. Deletions cut 5 bases from V and 0 bases from J, with 20 bases between. This CDR3 is 18 amino acids long. CDR3 DNA: TGTGCCAGCAGCCCCAGAGGTACAGGGCGGTATAGCAATCAGCCCCAGCATTTT. Protein sequence: CASSPRGTGRYSNQPQHF.

The V gene is TRBV4-3, the J gene TRBJ1-3, with D unresolved. From germline, CDR1 is LGHNA and CDR2 YSLEER. The V end was cut by 1 base, the J end by 0 bases, with 16 bases between. This CDR3 spans 18 amino acids. The CDR3: CASSQVREPLSSGNTIYF. The CDR3 DNA is TGCGCCAGCAGCCAAGTGCGAGAACCGTTGAGCTCTGGAAACACCATATATTTT.

For the CDR3, the DNA is TGTGCCATCAGTGATGTGGTAGCGGAGAACACCGGGGAGCTGTTTTTT. Its translation: CAISDVVAENTGELFF. The chain recombines TRBV10-3 with TRBJ2-2; maybe TRBD2 (6 bases). CDR3 length equals 16 residues. Trimming took 3 bases from V and 1 from J, leaving 12 bases between them. Germline CDR1 is ENHRY and CDR2 is SYGVKD.

The V gene is TRBV18, the J gene TRBJ2-7, with D hard to call. Germline V gene data show CDR1 as KGHSH and CDR2 as LQKENI. The length of the CDR3 is 14 residues. With 5 bases removed from V and 0 bases from J, the gap between germline ends came to 11 bases. The CDR3 DNA reads TGTGCCAGCTCATCAAGAGATTCCTCCTACGAGCAGTACTTC. This encodes CASSSRDSSYEQYF.

The CDR3 here is CASNTGRLAGGKFEDTQYF. The CDR3 DNA is TGTGCCAGCAACACGGGGCGTCTAGCGGGAGGGAAATTCGAAGATACGCAGTATTTT. J is TRBJ2-3 and V is TRBV28; 12 nucleotides match TRBD2. The CDR3 contains 19 residues. V shed 7 bases, J shed 5 bases, and the junction held 19 bases outside the gene matches. CDR1 is MDHEN and CDR2 is SYDVKM in the germline V gene.

The chain employs TRBV5-1 and TRBJ2-5, with TRBD2 matching 13 bases. The length of the CDR3 is 15 residues. CDR1 is SGHRS, CDR2 YFSETQ, per germline. The ends lost 4 bases at V and 4 bases at J; junction bases unmatched: 4. The CDR3 region is CASSLLAGGAETQYF. The CDR3 bases are TGCGCCAGCAGCCTACTAGCGGGAGGGGCAGAGACCCAGTACTTC. Looking up the rest from reference TRBV5-1 and TRBJ2-5 gives the full variable domain: KAGVTQTPRYLIKTRGQQVTLSCSPISGHRSVSWYQQTPGQGLQFLFEYFSETQRNKGNFPGRFSGRQFSNSRSEMNVSTLELGDSALYLCASSLLAGGAETQYFGPGTRLLVL.

This chain uses TRBV11-2 with TRBJ2-3, with 8 positions matching TRBD1. The V and J ends lost 5 bases and 6 bases, in that order; junction bases with no gene match: 7. CDR3 length: 14 amino acids. Per the germline V gene, CDR1 is SGHAT and CDR2 is FQNNGV. The CDR3 nucleotides are TGTGCCAGCAGCACCCGCAGGGGGCCGGATACGCAGTATTTT. The encoded protein is CASSTRRGPDTQYF. The whole variable domain, filled in from reference TRBV11-2 and TRBJ2-3, reads EAGVAQSPRYKIIEKRQSVAFWCNPISGHATLYWYQQILGQGPKLLIQFQNNGVVDDSQLPKDRFSAERLKGVDSTLKIQPAKLEDSAVYLCASSTRRGPDTQYFGPGTRLTVL.